These 26 T cell receptor beta chains came from one sample sequenced in a study of T cell responses to AZD1222 COVID-19 vaccine. Some clones are missing from TCRdb's copy, which holds only in-frame ones; the method was immunoSEQ multiplex PCR. The data hold about 160,000 clones, with about 93% observed a single time. This material consisted of peripheral blood, taken on day 0 of AZD1222 vaccination. These receptors all stem from an adult in good health.

The chain uses TRBV2 and TRBJ2-7; 7 nucleotides align to TRBD1. V dropped 4 bases and J dropped 0; count of bases not matched to a gene: 3. The CDR3 has 14 amino acids. CDR1 SNHLY and CDR2 FYNNEI come from the germline V gene. The CDR3 reads CASSGGTVSYEQYV. The CDR3 nucleotides are TGTGCCAGCAGTGGAGGGACAGTCTCCTACGAGCAGTACGTC.

The V gene is TRBV19, the J gene TRBJ2-2, with D perhaps matching TRBD1 (6 bases). The CDR3 runs 14 residues. Germline CDR1 reads LNHDA; CDR2 reads SQIVND (reference sequence). V dropped 4 bases and J dropped 5 bases, with 11 bases sitting between them. CDR3 loop: CASSTGDGTGELFF. The CDR3 DNA follows: TGTGCCAGTAGTACAGGGGATGGAACCGGGGAGCTGTTTTTT. Drawing the rest from reference TRBV19 and TRBJ2-2, the complete variable domain is DGGITQSPKYLFRKEGQNVTLSCEQNLNHDAMYWYRQDPGQGLRLIYYSQIVNDFQKGDIAEGYSVSREKKESFPLTVTSAQKNPTAFYLCASSTGDGTGELFFGEGSRLTVL.

J is TRBJ1-4 and V is TRBV10-3; weak D call: TRBD1 (6 bases). V lost 6 bases, J lost 6 bases, and 20 bases lay in between. The length of the CDR3 is 16 residues. Germline CDR1 and CDR2: ENHRY and SYGVKD. The CDR3 loop reads CAIRPGQGLDHEKLFF. In DNA, the CDR3 is TGTGCCATCAGACCCGGGCAGGGGTTAGACCATGAAAAACTGTTTTTT.

The V call is TRBV7-6, the J call TRBJ2-2; maybe TRBD2 (6 bases). Germline assignment: CDR1 SGHVS and CDR2 FNYEAQ. V was trimmed by 4 bases and J by 5 bases, leaving 14 bases between them. The length of the CDR3 is 15 residues. In DNA, the CDR3 is TGTGCCAGCAGCTACGGCCCTGGGGGGACCGGGGAGCTGTTTTTT. This codes for CASSYGPGGTGELFF.

This chain connects TRBV9 to TRBJ2-3; 10 positions match TRBD2. The V gene's germline CDR1 is SGDLS and CDR2 YYNGEE. This CDR3 spans 17 amino acids. V was pared by 0 bases and J by 3 bases, with 7 bases of the junction left unmatched. CDR3 residues: CASSVGVSGGTTDTQYF. The CDR3, as DNA: TGTGCCAGCAGCGTAGGTGTTAGCGGGGGGACGACAGATACGCAGTATTTT.

The chain uses TRBV19 and TRBJ1-6; D remains unclear. This CDR3 comprises 13 residues. V was pared by 6 bases and J by 10 bases, with 13 bases between. Germline V CDR1 and CDR2: LNHDA, SQIVND (reference sequence). CDR3 amino acids: CASRTRGGSPLHF. Here the CDR3 DNA reads TGTGCCAGTAGAACGCGGGGAGGGTCACCCCTCCACTTT.

The chain joins TRBV24-1 to TRBJ2-1; TRBD1 aligns across 7 bases. CDR1 is KGHDR and CDR2 is SFDVKD in the germline V gene. The CDR3 spans 17 residues. Unmatched junction bases numbered 15, after V lost 3 bases and J lost 8 bases. The CDR3 DNA reads TGTGCCACCAGTGATGGCGCCGGGACAGAAGATATGGATGAGCAGTTCTTC. It specifies CATSDGAGTEDMDEQFF.

This chain joins TRBV18 and TRBJ2-1, with 11 bases fitting TRBD2. The CDR3 covers 15 residues. V shed 3 bases and J 5 bases; nucleotides not matched to a gene: 3. Germline CDR1 reads KGHSH; CDR2 reads LQKENI. CDR3 DNA sequence: TGTGCCAGCTCACCTCCTAGCGGGAGGAACAATGAGCAGTTCTTC. Its translation: CASSPPSGRNNEQFF.

The chain is built from TRBV30 and TRBJ2-5; no definite D call. CDR3 size: 12 residues. Between the trimmed V and J ends, which lost 5 bases and 1 base, there was a span of 8 bases. CDR1 and CDR2 from the germline V gene are GTSNPN and SVGIG (reference sequence). CDR3 in DNA: TGTGCCTGGCTTGGCAGCCAAGAGACCCAGTACTTC. Translating gives CAWLGSQETQYF.

The V call is TRBV15, the J call TRBJ2-7; D perhaps matches TRBD1 (6 bases). Trimming pared 6 bases from V and 0 bases from J, leaving 12 bases between. CDR1 LNHNV and CDR2 YYDKDF come from the germline V gene (reference sequence). CDR3 length: 14 residues. CDR3 coding DNA: TGTGCCACCAGGGAAAAACAGGGCTCCTACGAGCAGTACGTC. Protein sequence: CATREKQGSYEQYV.

This rearrangement joins TRBV29-1 to TRBJ2-3, with 8 bases that match TRBD2. The germline gives CDR1 SQVTM, CDR2 ANQGSEA. The CDR3 runs 15 residues. With V trimmed by 2 bases and J by 9 bases, 13 bases remained unmatched. CDR3 coding DNA: TGCAGCGTTGAAAGGCCCGGGAGGGGGGTACACACGCAGTATTTT. It translates to CSVERPGRGVHTQYF.

The genes are TRBV27 and TRBJ2-7; D is uncertain. Germline V gene lookup returns CDR1 MNHEY and CDR2 SMNVEV (reference sequence). This CDR3 contains 13 residues. The V end was cut by 6 bases, the J end by 5 bases, with 14 bases between. CDR3 bases: TGTGCCAGCAGCTCTGTACTGTGGGACGAGCAGTACGTC. This codes for CASSSVLWDEQYV.

This chain joins TRBV9 and TRBJ1-2; D not certain. Trimming pared 0 bases from V and 7 bases from J, leaving 13 bases between. The CDR3 is made up of 14 amino acids. Germline V gene lookup returns CDR1 SGDLS and CDR2 YYNGEE. The CDR3 is CASSVGETRFGYTF. CDR3 sequence (DNA): TGTGCCAGCAGCGTAGGAGAGACCCGATTTGGCTACACCTTC.

The CDR3 DNA is TGTGCCAGCAGCCCCCCCGGGACAGTTTTCTTCGAGCAGTACGTC. Translation: CASSPPGTVFFEQYV. This rearrangement joins TRBV9 to TRBJ2-7; 7 bases align to TRBD1. Germline V lookup: CDR1 SGDLS, CDR2 YYNGEE. The trim removed 4 bases at V and 6 bases at J, leaving 13 bases unmatched. The CDR3 has 15 amino acids.

The rearrangement joins TRBV3-1 (or the pseudogene TRBV3-2) to TRBJ2-2; D remains unclear. The CDR3 loop spans 12 amino acids. Looked up from germline, CDR1 is LGHDT and CDR2 is YNNKEL (reference sequence). Trimming pared 10 bases from V and 4 bases from J, leaving 10 bases between. The CDR3 here is CATLVPTGELFF. For the CDR3, the DNA is TGTGCCACTCTTGTTCCCACCGGGGAGCTGTTTTTT.

The CDR3 spells CASSPRGEKAEAFF. CDR3 bases: TGTGCCAGCAGCCCGCGGGGGGAGAAGGCTGAAGCTTTCTTT. V is TRBV13 and J is TRBJ1-1; tentative D call: TRBD1 (5 bases). The V gene's germline CDR1 is PRHDT and CDR2 FYEKMQ (reference sequence). Trimming took off 5 bases at V and 6 bases at J, with 16 bases between the two ends. The CDR3 spans 14 residues.

The chain couples TRBV28 to TRBJ1-3; maybe TRBD1 (5 bases). The CDR3 is made up of 17 amino acids. Looked up from germline, CDR1 is MDHEN and CDR2 is SYDVKM. The V end was cut by 6 bases, the J end by 0 bases, with 18 bases between. The CDR3 DNA is TGTGCCAGCAGGGGACCCCCGAGACCGTCCTCTGGAAACACCATATATTTT. It yields the protein CASRGPPRPSSGNTIYF. Full variable domain (remainder filled in from reference TRBV28 and TRBJ1-3): DVKVTQSSRYLVKRTGEKVFLECVQDMDHENMFWYRQDPGLGLRLIYFSYDVKMKEKGDIPEGYSVSREKKERFSLILESASTNQTSMYLCASRGPPRPSSGNTIYFGEGSWLTVV.

The chain links TRBV7-9 to TRBJ1-4; TRBD1 might be the D (5 bases). With 4 bases removed from V and 5 bases from J, the gap between germline ends came to 14 bases. Germline CDR1 and CDR2: SEHNR and FQNEAQ (reference sequence). This CDR3 comprises 15 residues. In DNA form, the CDR3 reads TGTGCCAGCAGCTACCCTCGGGGCGCGAATGAAAAACTGTTTTTT. Translating it yields CASSYPRGANEKLFF.

This chain uses TRBV4-3 with TRBJ1-2; weak D call: TRBD1 (5 bases). Germline lookup yields CDR1 LGHNA and CDR2 YSLEER. The ends were cut back, 0 bases at V and 8 bases at J, with 10 bases in the middle. This CDR3 has 13 residues. The CDR3 DNA sequence: TGCGCCAGCAGCCAAGAGGAGGGGCAAGGCTACACCTTC. This codes for CASSQEEGQGYTF.

The chain employs TRBV19 and TRBJ1-2; 8 nucleotides line up with TRBD1. Germline V gives CDR1 LNHDA, CDR2 SQIVND (reference sequence). J gave up 4 bases and V 6 bases, and 10 bases lay outside the gene matches. The CDR3 runs 15 residues. The chain's CDR3 is CASSQDRGTFYGYTF. CDR3 bases: TGTGCCAGTAGCCAAGACAGGGGAACCTTCTATGGCTACACCTTC.

This clone was detected only once. The DNA for the CDR3 is TGTGCCAGCAGCCCCCGAGGACTAGCGGGAGTAAACTACAATGAGCAGTTCTTC. This sequence encodes CASSPRGLAGVNYNEQFF. The rearrangement joins TRBV9 to TRBJ2-1; TRBD2 aligns across 13 bases. V lost 4 bases, J lost 3 bases, and 10 bases stayed unmatched. This CDR3 is 18 amino acids long. Germline-derived CDR1 and CDR2 are SGDLS and YYNGEE.

The V call is TRBV7-6, the J call TRBJ1-3, with D tentatively TRBD1 (6 bases). Trimming stripped 2 bases from V and 0 bases from J, with 8 bases between. The CDR3 spans 15 residues. Germline assignment: CDR1 SGHVS and CDR2 FNYEAQ. This CDR3 is CASSLMTGSGNTIYF. CDR3 nucleotides: TGTGCCAGCAGCTTAATGACAGGCTCTGGAAACACCATATATTTT.

The table lists this clone with a count of one. The DNA of the CDR3 is TGTGCCAGCAGTTCGCAATCTAGCGGGCGCTCCTACAATGAGCAGTTCTTC. It yields the protein CASSSQSSGRSYNEQFF. The chain uses TRBV6-4 and TRBJ2-1; 8 nucleotides line up with TRBD2. Germline V lookup: CDR1 MRHNA, CDR2 SNTAGT. The CDR3 runs 17 residues. The trim removed 5 bases at V and 0 bases at J, leaving 9 bases unmatched.

V usage is TRBV7-8 and J usage is TRBJ1-1; 8 bases align to TRBD1. V shed 2 bases and J 4 bases; nucleotides not matched to a gene: 9. Looked up from germline, CDR1 is SGHVS and CDR2 is FQNEAQ. The CDR3 is 16 amino acids. In nucleotides, the CDR3 is TGTGCCAGCAGCTTATTCTTCGGACAGGGAGGCACTGAAGCTTTCTTT. Its translation: CASSLFFGQGGTEAFF.

The chain carries TRBV7-9 and TRBJ1-3; D not resolved. The germline CDR1 and CDR2 sequences are SEHNR and FQNEAQ (reference sequence). The CDR3 contains 13 residues. Between the trimmed V and J ends, which lost 11 bases and 0 bases, there was a span of 11 bases. CDR3 sequence reads: CAFTEGSGNTIYF. DNA of the CDR3: TGTGCCTTCACCGAGGGCTCTGGAAACACCATATATTTT.

V gene TRBV24-1 combines with J gene TRBJ2-1; D is perhaps TRBD1 (5 bases). CDR1 and CDR2 from the germline V gene are KGHDR and SFDVKD. V was pared by 9 bases and J by 6 bases, with 20 bases between. The CDR3 length is 15 residues. The CDR3 DNA follows: TGTGCCACCGCCGAAGGACAATCCCTCTTCAATGAGCAGTTCTTC. This codes for CATAEGQSLFNEQFF.